This T cell receptor (beta chain) was retrieved from a study of T cell repertoires in cytomegalovirus infection. Study details: As its CMV epitopes, the study selected recently identified HLA-C-restricted and well-studied HLA-B-restricted targets. Public TCR beta signatures were indicative of both CMV infection and a matching HLA type.

General study points: Adding up the frequency of public TCR beta families identified people who carried CMV plus the relevant HLA. There were HLA-C-restricted CMV-specific TCR beta clonotypes dominating the ex vivo response.

Deletions cut 5 bases from V and 6 bases from J, with 10 bases between. The CDR3 is 13 amino acids. This clonotype occurred a few times. The antigen is not known. One entry per CDR3 protein results from TCRdb running MiXCR on the reads. The table records approximately 110,000 distinct CDR3 sequences, more than 30% of them present only once. The sample was CD8+ T cells from cultured PBMCs, taken from culture after CMV antigen stimulation. This TCR was recovered from a human donor in good health (CMV status not recorded). Some clones in this sample may be carry-over from other donors' samples. The chain has TRBV12-3 or TRBV12-4 and TRBJ2-2; a possible D gene is TRBD2 (6 bases). The CDR3 sequence: CASSPPGAGELFF. CDR3 bases: TGTGCCAGCAGTCCCCCGGGGGCCGGGGAGCTGTTTTTT.